This TCR beta chain was found in a study of identical twins. TCRdb processed the 5' RACE reads anew with MiXCR; each CDR3 protein has one entry. The data hold 450,000 to 650,000 distinct CDR3 sequences, with 9.5% to 10% observed a single time. With 1 base clipped from V and 4 bases from J, the junction kept 6 bases outside the gene matches. Germline V gene lookup returns CDR1 LNHDA and CDR2 SQIVND (reference sequence). This CDR3 is 17 amino acids long. Study results and caveats: Shared out-of-frame alpha sequences (those common to twins) showed excess low generation probability. The study based its conclusions on cross-sectional statistical analysis and did not follow the same donors. Reduced insertions were recorded for abundant cord blood beta clonotypes, with no such pattern in memory repertoires.

There are a few counts of this clonotype. The antigen remains undetermined. Among all donors, each was a healthy Caucasian. This sample was also put to use in a study of yellow fever vaccine responses in identical twins.

The J gene is TRBJ2-5, the V gene TRBV19; 13 bases agree with TRBD2. Sample: PBMCs. The sequence derives from a woman between 18 and 30 years old in good health. This chain's CDR3 is CASSIGTSGGALETQYF. The CDR3, as DNA: TGTGCCAGTAGTATAGGCACTAGCGGGGGGGCCCTAGAGACCCAGTACTTC. Full variable domain (outside the CDR3, taken from reference TRBV19 and TRBJ2-5): DGGITQSPKYLFRKEGQNVTLSCEQNLNHDAMYWYRQDPGQGLRLIYYSQIVNDFQKGDIAEGYSVSREKKESFPLTVTSAQKNPTAFYLCASSIGTSGGALETQYFGPGTRLLVL.